The entry below describes one TCR beta chain. The data derive from a study of blood T cell repertoires in COVID-19. Assay used: immunoSEQ multiplex PCR; TCRdb lists only in-frame clones, some missing. The sample includes 15,000 or so clones, approximately 86% of them seen just once. Sequenced material: peripheral blood. This TCR derives from a human donor in a cohort sampled during active COVID-19.

CDR3 in amino acids: CASVVYFRETQYF. The CDR3 DNA is TGTGCCAGCGTTGTCTACTTCAGGGAGACCCAGTACTTC. This chain joins TRBV2 and TRBJ2-5, with no clear D. V dropped 8 bases and J dropped 5 bases, with 15 bases sitting between them. This CDR3 is 13 amino acids long. The germline CDR1 and CDR2 sequences are SNHLY and FYNNEI.